This T cell receptor (beta chain) was sequenced in a study of T cell responses to AZD1222 COVID-19 vaccine. Whole-study results and caveats: Unmutated variant regions reportedly attract nearly half of all spike-specific TCRs. With two AZD1222 doses given, Spike-specific TCR breadth and depth both rose. Researchers report vaccine-associated CD4 TCRs spanning spike, with dominance at 160-218 and 743-854. Clonal diversity may have been underestimated, and the donors were mostly white British, with more females than males.

TCRdb keeps only in-frame clones here, not all; method: immunoSEQ multiplex PCR. The repertoire includes about 70,000 clones, over 75% of them detected once, and roughly 5% sits in the top ten. The germline CDR1 and CDR2 sequences are SGHVS and FQNEAQ. The CDR3 has 14 amino acids. The V and J ends lost 3 bases and 6 bases respectively, with 14 bases between them. Comment on this clone: Its antigen is not identified.

This clonotype was sampled from an adult in good health. The gene calls are TRBV7-8 and TRBJ1-2, with D hard to call. Sequencing used peripheral blood, obtained on day 0 of MenACWY control vaccination. In DNA form, the CDR3 reads TGTGCCAGCAGCTTCGGAGGTATCGTAGATGGCTACACCTTC. Amino acids: CASSFGGIVDGYTF.